Below, one T cell receptor (beta chain) is given with its context. This CDR3 has 14 amino acids. The germline gives CDR1 SGHTA, CDR2 FQGNSA. Trimming pared 2 bases from V and 6 bases from J, leaving 13 bases between. In the study's own analysis: Reference gene primer amplification gave nucleated cell count estimates. Measured with immunoSEQ multiplex PCR; TCRdb has only the in-frame clones, and not every one. The DNA was the basis for D and trimming; V, J and clone size are from that table. This sample has about 140,000 clones, with about 82% found just once. The source of the sample is a study of blood T cell repertoires in COVID-19. Study-level background: The United States, Italy and Spain provided the acute and convalescent COVID-19 samples. T cells, B-cell-depleted T cells, or PBMCs provided the cDNA or gDNA that served as material.

The source of this sequence is a man aged 45 to 65 with acute or convalescent COVID-19. The chain couples TRBV7-2 to TRBJ2-5, with D perhaps matching TRBD2 (6 bases). Sequenced material: peripheral blood. The CDR3 nucleotides read TGTGCCAGCAGCTTATCGGAGGGCAGGAAGACCCAGTACTTC. Its protein product is CASSLSEGRKTQYF.